This T cell receptor (beta chain) appears in the sequencing data of a study of beta chain features in type 1 diabetes. Whole-study findings and limits: PCR might show a preference for shorter templates, equally across patients and controls.

This clone has a count of ten or more. Antigen specificity is unknown. Markers CD45RO/CCR7/CD25/CD127/CD95/CD27 served to sort CD4+ naive, central memory, regulatory and stem cell-like memory cells. The authors reverse transcribed all of the isolated RNA, so sequencing captured expressed TCRB transcripts. It was found that naive, central memory and regulatory T cell samples averaged roughly 3.6 million reads. The data were produced by immunoSEQ multiplex PCR, yet TCRdb's version contains in-frame clones alone and is incomplete. Of 130,000 to 150,000 clones detected, 6.9% appear once; the ten largest clones hold around 1.5%. Germline CDR1 is SEHNR and CDR2 is FQNEAQ (reference sequence). CDR3 length: 15 residues. Trimming left V 1 base short and J 2 bases short, with 11 bases between.

The material sequenced was central memory CD4+ T cells from blood. The TCR originated in a woman aged 30 to 39 in good health. V usage is TRBV7-9 and J usage is TRBJ1-1; D remains ambiguous. The CDR3 loop is CASSLVAGTNTEAFF. Here the CDR3 DNA reads TGTGCCAGCAGCTTAGTGGCAGGAACTAACACTGAAGCTTTCTTT.